What follows are 9 T cell receptor beta chains derived from one specimen sequenced in a study of OX40 agonist ivuxolimab in advanced cancers. Generated by immunoSEQ multiplex PCR, the TCRdb table keeps only in-frame clones and is missing some. The sample holds around 63,000 clones, 75% to 90% seen once. The sequencing here drew on CD4+ or CD8+ T cells sorted from blood, taken in a trial of the OX40 agonist ivuxolimab. The receptors were sampled from an adult with an advanced solid tumor such as melanoma, head and neck, liver or kidney cancer.

The chain uses TRBV4-1 and TRBJ1-4; D gene unclear. The germline V gene has CDR1 MGHRA and CDR2 YSYEKL. Deletions cut 3 bases from V and 0 bases from J, with 5 bases between. This CDR3 spans 14 amino acids. The CDR3 bases are TGCGCCAGCAGCCACCGGTCAACTAATGAAAAACTGTTTTTT. Its protein is CASSHRSTNEKLFF.

The chain carries TRBV5-1 and TRBJ1-1; D remains ambiguous. The V and J ends lost 0 bases and 6 bases respectively, with 9 bases between them. CDR3 length: 13 residues. Germline V CDR1 and CDR2: SGHRS, YFSETQ. CDR3 in DNA: TGCGCCAGCAGCTTGGGCGTTGAGGCTGAAGCTTTCTTT. Translated: CASSLGVEAEAFF.

The chain carries TRBV11-2 and TRBJ1-1; 7 bases are a match to TRBD1. The V and J ends lost 3 bases and 6 bases, in that order; junction bases with no gene match: 16. Germline loops: CDR1 SGHAT, CDR2 FQNNGV. This CDR3 spans 17 amino acids. The DNA for the CDR3 is TGTGCCAGCAGCTTCCGGGCCCTTGACAGGGAAGGGTCTGAAGCTTTCTTT. This sequence encodes CASSFRALDREGSEAFF.

V is TRBV5-4 and J is TRBJ2-3; D perhaps matches TRBD2 (6 bases). V lost 2 bases and J lost 15, with 19 bases in between. This CDR3 spans 13 amino acids. The germline V gene encodes CDR1 SGHNT and CDR2 YYREEE (reference sequence). CDR3 nucleotides: TGTGCCAGCAGCTTAACGGGGGAGCCACGTCAATATTTT. This gives the protein CASSLTGEPRQYF.

J is TRBJ1-6 and V is TRBV27, with D tentatively TRBD1 (6 bases). CDR3 size: 18 residues. The germline CDR1 and CDR2 sequences are MNHEY and SMNVEV (reference sequence). V was pared by 6 bases and J by 3 bases, with 21 bases between. The CDR3 region has the DNA TGTGCCAGCAGGAGCTCCACCAGGGGATTGGGCTATAATTCACCCCTCCACTTT. This codes for CASRSSTRGLGYNSPLHF.

The chain links TRBV28 to TRBJ2-6, with D tentatively TRBD1 (5 bases). Germline V gives CDR1 MDHEN, CDR2 SYDVKM. The CDR3 loop spans 17 amino acids. V lost 7 bases, J lost 3 bases, and 19 bases lay in between. The CDR3 DNA reads as TGTGCCAGCACTCCGAGAACAGGTCAGGTTGGGGCCAACGTCCTGACTTTC. It codes for CASTPRTGQVGANVLTF. The variable domain in full, completed from reference TRBV28 and TRBJ2-6, reads DVKVTQSSRYLVKRTGEKVFLECVQDMDHENMFWYRQDPGLGLRLIYFSYDVKMKEKGDIPEGYSVSREKKERFSLILESASTNQTSMYLCASTPRTGQVGANVLTFGAGSRLTVL.

The chain uses TRBV5-1 and TRBJ2-3; a possible D gene is TRBD2 (5 bases). This CDR3 spans 15 amino acids. CDR1 is SGHRS and CDR2 is YFSETQ in the germline V gene. The ends were cut back, 4 bases at V and 0 bases at J, with 12 bases in the middle. The CDR3, as DNA: TGCGCCAGCAGCCCGGGGAGAGCTAGCACAGATACGCAGTATTTT. This codes for CASSPGRASTDTQYF.

In this sample, this clone turned up a few times. The chain links TRBV4-1 to TRBJ1-2; D gene unclear. This CDR3 is 14 amino acids long. The germline V and J ends were trimmed by 5 bases and 8 bases, with 18 bases remaining between them. The germline gives CDR1 MGHRA, CDR2 YSYEKL. CDR3 DNA: TGCGCCAGCAGCGCCCTCGCGAAGGGTGACGGCTACACCTTC. Amino acids: CASSALAKGDGYTF.

The V gene is TRBV27, the J gene TRBJ1-1, with D uncertain. The V gene lost 2 bases and the J gene lost 0 bases, with 7 bases spanning the gap. Germline V gene sequence: CDR1 MNHEY, CDR2 SMNVEV (reference sequence). There are 14 residues in the CDR3. CDR3 residues: CASSLNGMNTEAFF. Written as DNA, the CDR3 is TGTGCCAGCAGTTTAAACGGAATGAACACTGAAGCTTTCTTT.